This TCR beta chain came from a study of B cell selection in AIRE deficiency. Conventional CD4 T cells were sorted as CD4+CD127+ cells. Profiled with immunoSEQ multiplex PCR; TCRdb holds only in-frame clones, not every one. The table includes roughly 24,000 clones, approximately 96% detected once. Germline V gene data show CDR1 as SGHVS and CDR2 as FQNEAQ. The CDR3 loop spans 12 amino acids. The germline V and J ends were trimmed by 2 bases and 4 bases, with 6 bases remaining between them. The sequencing input was CD4+CD127+ conventional T cells sorted from PBMCs. The sequence was collected from a human donor in good health. The chain recombines TRBV7-8 with TRBJ2-7; no firm D call. CDR3 coding DNA: TGTGCCAGCAGCTTAAAGGCTTACGAGCAGTACTTC. Protein product: CASSLKAYEQYF. The full variable domain, rest sourced from reference TRBV7-8 and TRBJ2-7, is GAGVSQSPRYKVAKRGQDVALRCDPISGHVSLFWYQQALGQGPEFLTYFQNEAQLDKSGLPSDRFFAERPEGSVSTLKIQRTQQEDSAVYLCASSLKAYEQYFGPGTRLTVT.